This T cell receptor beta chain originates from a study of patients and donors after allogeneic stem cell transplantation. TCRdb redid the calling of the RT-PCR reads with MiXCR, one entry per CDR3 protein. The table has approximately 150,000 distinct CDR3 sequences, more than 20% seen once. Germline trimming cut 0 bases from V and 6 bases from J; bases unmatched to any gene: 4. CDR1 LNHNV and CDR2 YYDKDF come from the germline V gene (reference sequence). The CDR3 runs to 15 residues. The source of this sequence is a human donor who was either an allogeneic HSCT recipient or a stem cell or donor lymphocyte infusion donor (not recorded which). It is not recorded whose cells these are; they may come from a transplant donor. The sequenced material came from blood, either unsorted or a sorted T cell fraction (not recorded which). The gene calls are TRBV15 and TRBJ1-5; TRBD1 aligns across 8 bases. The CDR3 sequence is CATSRDPTGAQPQHF. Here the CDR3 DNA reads TGTGCCACCAGCAGAGATCCGACAGGGGCTCAGCCCCAGCATTTT.